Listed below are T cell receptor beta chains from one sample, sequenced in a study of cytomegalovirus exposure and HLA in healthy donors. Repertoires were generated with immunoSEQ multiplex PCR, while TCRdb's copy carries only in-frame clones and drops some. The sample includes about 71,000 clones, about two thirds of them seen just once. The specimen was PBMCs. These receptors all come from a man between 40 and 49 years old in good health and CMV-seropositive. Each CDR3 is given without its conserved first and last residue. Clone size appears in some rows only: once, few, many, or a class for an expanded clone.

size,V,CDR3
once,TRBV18,ASSPPGGNEQF
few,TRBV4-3,ASSQYDRGTEAF
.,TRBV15,ATKGAVTEAF
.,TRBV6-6,ASSSQIRGNQPQH
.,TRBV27,ASSPSTDTQY
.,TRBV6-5,ASKGAGGSYEQY
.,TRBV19,ASRKDSLPYGYT
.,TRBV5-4,ASSLPGTGGNEQY
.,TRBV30,AWSVGVNTEAF
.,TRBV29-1,SVDRVSEQF
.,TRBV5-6,ASSSGGSYNEQF
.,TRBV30,AFTSGVTDTQY
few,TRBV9,ASSAPSSAGKNTEAF
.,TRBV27,ASSLSPGVRNTEAF
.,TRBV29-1,SVSGTSGQETQY
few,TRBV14,ASSHPPSGFTDTQY
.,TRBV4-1,ASSQRGQGGVNEQY
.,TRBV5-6,ASSSRRGGGYT
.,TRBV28,ASSRGQGNSYGYT
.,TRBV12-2,ASRLGAGTSGGPGETQY
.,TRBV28,ASSHRTGTYGYT
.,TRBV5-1,ASSQLQGAGGANVLT
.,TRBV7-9,ASSLGGQGTEAF
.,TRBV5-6,ASSLSGGDTQY
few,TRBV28,ASSLLPSVGTQY
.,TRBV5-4,ASSLTGQGRSYEQY
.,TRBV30,AWNHPGKLSNQPQH
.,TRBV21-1,ASSPGFTEQF
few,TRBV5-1,ASSLDSGSRTAEQF
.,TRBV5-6,ASSINRGQGNQPQH
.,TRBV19,ASSTRDSWAEAF
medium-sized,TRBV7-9,ASSPSQLGRNYYEQY
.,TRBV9,ASSLGGQMNTEAF
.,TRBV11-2,ASSPQGGDEAF
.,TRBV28,ASNIRGQGVHEQY
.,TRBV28,ASGGAGDLRGDTQY
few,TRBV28,ASRKILMNTEAF
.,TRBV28,ATLDRSYEQY
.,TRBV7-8,ASSLAKNGEAF
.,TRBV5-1,ASSLGVLAGRQETQY
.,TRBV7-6,ASSLMFGRGGLNEQF
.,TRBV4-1,ASSHPGTVQETQY
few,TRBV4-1,ASSQARGGDSYNEQF
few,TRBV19,ASSTRTGLNTEAF
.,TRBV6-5,ASSLDSNYGYT
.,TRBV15,ATSRGAQNTEAF
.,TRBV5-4,ASRPHGTFETQY
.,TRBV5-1,ASSPRQDRNSPLH
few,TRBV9,ASSVELRPDFT
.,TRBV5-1,ASSLAGGPTYEQY
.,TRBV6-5,ASSPRQGNTEAF